The 19 T cell receptor beta chains in this list originate from one sample, sequenced in a study of cytomegalovirus exposure and HLA in healthy donors (TCRdb year 2017). Library preparation employed the immunoSEQ multiplex PCR assay. A mixture of 60 forward primers for TCR Vbeta segments and 13 reverse primers for TCR Jbeta segments was used in the multiplex PCR. TCRdb obtained this table from immuneACCESS and retained in-frame rearrangements with V and J assigned. These tables miss some clones; where compared with another copy, unresolved V genes account for less than half of the shortfall, and the remainder is unexplained. In this sample the table shows about 180,000 clones, around four fifths of which occur a single time. More than 1.4% of the sample belongs to the ten largest clones. Sequenced input: PBMCs. The source is a man aged 18 to 30 in good health and CMV-seronegative.

This clone was seen more than once but under ten times. The chain combines TRBV6-4 with TRBJ2-2; weak D call: TRBD2 (5 bases). The germline V and J ends were trimmed by 4 bases and 1 base, with 10 bases remaining between them. The V gene's germline CDR1 is MRHNA and CDR2 SNTAGT. CDR3 length equals 15 residues. The CDR3 nucleotides are TGTGCCAGCAGTGCTAAAGCGGAGAACACCGGGGAGCTGTTTTTT. The encoded protein is CASSAKAENTGELFF.

This clone has a handful of counts. The gene calls are TRBV6-5 and TRBJ1-1, with D maybe TRBD1 (5 bases). Germline V lookup: CDR1 MNHEY, CDR2 SVGAGI. The CDR3 sequence is 14 residues long. V was cut by 0 bases and J by 7 bases, with 12 bases left in between. DNA of the CDR3: TGTGCCAGCAGTTACTCTGGAGGGGTGGGTGAAGCTTTCTTT. This gives the protein CASSYSGGVGEAFF.

This rearrangement joins TRBV4-3 to TRBJ1-5; D might be TRBD1 (6 bases). The ends were cut back, 0 bases at V and 7 bases at J, with 19 bases in the middle. The CDR3 has 17 residues. Germline CDR1 is LGHNA and CDR2 is YSLEER. The CDR3 is CASSQDRVQGIGQPQHF. The CDR3 nucleotides read TGCGCCAGCAGCCAAGATCGTGTTCAGGGGATCGGGCAGCCCCAGCATTTT.

The V and J genes are TRBV6-5 and TRBJ1-2, with D perhaps TRBD1 (6 bases). V was cut by 5 bases and J by 4 bases, with 8 bases left in between. The CDR3 is 12 amino acids. Germline values: CDR1 MNHEY, CDR2 SVGAGI. CDR3 DNA sequence: TGTGCCAGCAGTGACAGGCTCTATGGCTACACCTTC. It codes for CASSDRLYGYTF.

The chain has TRBV7-9 and TRBJ2-6; D may be TRBD1 (5 bases). Trimming cost V 2 bases and J 1 base, with 6 bases left between them. The germline V gene has CDR1 SEHNR and CDR2 FQNEAQ (reference sequence). There are 15 residues in the CDR3. The CDR3 reads CASSLKGSGANVLTF. CDR3 nucleotides: TGTGCCAGCAGCTTAAAGGGGTCTGGGGCCAACGTCCTGACTTTC.

This clone was seen just once. This chain links TRBV5-1 with TRBJ2-5, with 8 bases lining up with TRBD2. The closer fit of TRBJ2-7 to the DNA end suggests the J call may be wrong. This CDR3 is built from 13 residues. Germline lookup yields CDR1 SGHRS and CDR2 YFSETQ. CDR3 DNA sequence: TGCGCCAGCAGCCGAGCGGGAGCTAACGAGCAGTACTTC. This translates into CASSRAGANEQYF.

In its sample, this clone was seen a few times. The chain recombines TRBV9 with TRBJ2-1, with D perhaps matching TRBD2 (7 bases). Deletions cut 0 bases from V and 0 bases from J, with 19 bases between. Germline CDR1 reads SGDLS; CDR2 reads YYNGEE. This CDR3 contains 19 residues. The CDR3 protein is CASSVGGGGGLGSYNEQFF. The CDR3 nucleotides read TGTGCCAGCAGCGTAGGGGGGGGAGGGGGGCTCGGCTCCTACAATGAGCAGTTCTTC.

V and J are TRBV19 and TRBJ2-4; TRBD1 agrees at 12 bases. The length of the CDR3 is 19 residues. J was trimmed by 2 bases and V by 5 bases; bases with no gene match: 13. Germline lookup yields CDR1 LNHDA and CDR2 SQIVND (reference sequence). CDR3 sequence (DNA): TGTGCCAGTAGTGTCGCCGGGACAGGGGGCGATTTAACCAAAAACATTCAGTACTTC. Residues: CASSVAGTGGDLTKNIQYF.

The V call is TRBV6-1, the J call TRBJ2-2; D is ambiguous. The CDR3 contains 13 residues. Germline-derived CDR1 and CDR2 are MNHNS and SASEGT. V lost 8 bases, J lost 0 bases, and 7 bases lay in between. The CDR3 sequence: CASARPNTGELFF. The CDR3 nucleotides read TGTGCCAGCGCCAGGCCGAACACCGGGGAGCTGTTTTTT.

The chain carries TRBV19 and TRBJ1-5; D may be TRBD1 (5 bases). Between the trimmed V and J ends, which lost 2 bases and 5 bases, there was a span of 13 bases. Germline V lookup: CDR1 LNHDA, CDR2 SQIVND (reference sequence). The CDR3 extends over 15 amino acids. The CDR3: CASSIRAGFDQPQHF. The CDR3 DNA is TGTGCCAGTAGTATAAGGGCAGGGTTTGATCAGCCCCAGCATTTT.

The chain joins TRBV15 to TRBJ1-5; a weak D match, TRBD1 (5 bases). V lost 0 bases and J lost 6, with 9 bases in between. The CDR3 is made up of 14 amino acids. CDR1 is LNHNV, CDR2 YYDKDF, per germline (reference sequence). In nucleotides, the CDR3 is TGTGCCACCAGCAGAGATAAAGGGGTTCAGCCCCAGCATTTT. It specifies CATSRDKGVQPQHF.

V usage is TRBV11-3 and J usage is TRBJ2-4; 8 bases align to TRBD2. This CDR3 contains 13 residues. Trimming took 6 bases from V and 6 from J; bases not matched to a gene: 4. Germline loops: CDR1 SGHNT, CDR2 YENEEA. As DNA, the CDR3 is TGTGCCAGCAGGAAAGCGGGAGCAAACATTCAGTACTTC. Its protein product is CASRKAGANIQYF.

The rearrangement joins TRBV7-9 to TRBJ1-1; tentatively, D is TRBD1 (6 bases). The CDR3 sequence is 14 residues long. Germline V lookup: CDR1 SEHNR, CDR2 FQNEAQ (reference sequence). V was trimmed by 4 bases and J by 4 bases, leaving 13 bases between them. For the CDR3, the DNA is TGTGCCAGCAGCTGGGGGGGAGGGGGCACTGAAGCTTTCTTT. Translated: CASSWGGGGTEAFF.

J is TRBJ1-1 and V is TRBV6-5; 10 bases line up with TRBD1. The trim removed 5 bases at V and 1 base at J, leaving 4 bases unmatched. The CDR3 loop spans 15 amino acids. The germline V gene has CDR1 MNHEY and CDR2 SVGAGI. The CDR3: CASSPGTGENTEAFF. As DNA, the CDR3 is TGTGCCAGCAGTCCCGGGACAGGGGAGAACACTGAAGCTTTCTTT.

The J gene is TRBJ2-7, the V gene TRBV2, with 9 bases fitting TRBD1. J gave up 2 bases and V 7 bases, and 15 bases lay outside the gene matches. The CDR3 is made up of 17 amino acids. Germline values: CDR1 SNHLY, CDR2 FYNNEI. CDR3 region: CASNRLRDRESPYEQYF. The CDR3 nucleotides are TGTGCCAGCAACCGATTACGGGACAGGGAATCCCCCTACGAGCAGTACTTC.

This chain uses TRBV7-2 with TRBJ1-1, with D possibly being TRBD1 (5 bases). This CDR3 comprises 16 residues. V was trimmed by 1 base and J by 1 base, leaving 13 bases between them. CDR1 is SGHTA and CDR2 is FQGNSA in the germline V gene. The CDR3 region has the DNA TGTGCCAGCAGCTTAGAGTTGGGGGGAGGGAACACTGAAGCTTTCTTT. It specifies CASSLELGGGNTEAFF.

This chain uses TRBV4-3 with TRBJ1-2; D is unresolved. Trimming shortened V by 0 bases and J by 0 bases, and 5 bases separated the two germline ends. CDR3 length equals 14 residues. Per germline, CDR1 LGHNA and CDR2 YSLEER. The CDR3 bases are TGCGCCAGCAGCCAAGAACTGTCTAACTATGGCTACACCTTC. Translated, it gives CASSQELSNYGYTF.

This chain joins TRBV10-3 and TRBJ1-2; 9 positions agree with TRBD1. V shed 5 bases, J shed 8 bases, and the junction held 9 bases outside the gene matches. From germline, CDR1 is ENHRY and CDR2 SYGVKD. There are 14 residues in the CDR3. CDR3 region: CAISTLQGALGYTF. The CDR3 DNA reads as TGTGCCATCAGTACATTACAGGGGGCTTTAGGCTACACCTTC.

The chain employs TRBV7-2 and TRBJ2-1; 10 bases are a match to TRBD1. J was trimmed by 6 bases and V by 5 bases; bases with no gene match: 10. Germline V gives CDR1 SGHTA, CDR2 FQGNSA. The CDR3 is made up of 16 amino acids. The CDR3 sequence is CASSDQTGGWGNEQFF. In DNA form, the CDR3 reads TGTGCCAGCAGCGACCAGACAGGGGGCTGGGGCAATGAGCAGTTCTTC.